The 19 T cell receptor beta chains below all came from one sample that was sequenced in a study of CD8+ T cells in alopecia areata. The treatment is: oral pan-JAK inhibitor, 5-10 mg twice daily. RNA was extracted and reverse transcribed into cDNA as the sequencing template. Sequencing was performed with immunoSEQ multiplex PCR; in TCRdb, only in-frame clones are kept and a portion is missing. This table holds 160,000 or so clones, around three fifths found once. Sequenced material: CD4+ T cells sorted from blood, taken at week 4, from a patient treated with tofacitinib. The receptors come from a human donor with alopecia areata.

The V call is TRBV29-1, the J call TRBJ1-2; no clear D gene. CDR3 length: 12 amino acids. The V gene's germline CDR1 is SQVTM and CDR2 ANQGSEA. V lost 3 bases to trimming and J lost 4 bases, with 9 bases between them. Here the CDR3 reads CSVDQGPYGYTF. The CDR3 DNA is TGCAGCGTTGACCAAGGGCCCTATGGCTACACCTTC.

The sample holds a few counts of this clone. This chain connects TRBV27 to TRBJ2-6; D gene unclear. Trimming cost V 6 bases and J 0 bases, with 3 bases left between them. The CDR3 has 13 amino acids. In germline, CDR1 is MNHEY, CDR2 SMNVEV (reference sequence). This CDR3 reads CASRGSGANVLTF. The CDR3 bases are TGTGCCAGCAGAGGCTCTGGGGCCAACGTCCTGACTTTC.

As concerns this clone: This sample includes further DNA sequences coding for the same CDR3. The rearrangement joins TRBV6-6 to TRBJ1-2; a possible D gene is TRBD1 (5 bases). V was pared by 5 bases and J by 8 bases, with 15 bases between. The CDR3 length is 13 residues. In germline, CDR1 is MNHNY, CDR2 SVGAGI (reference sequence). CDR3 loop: CASSQGLAGGYTF. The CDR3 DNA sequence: TGTGCCAGCAGTCAGGGCTTGGCCGGGGGCTACACCTTC.

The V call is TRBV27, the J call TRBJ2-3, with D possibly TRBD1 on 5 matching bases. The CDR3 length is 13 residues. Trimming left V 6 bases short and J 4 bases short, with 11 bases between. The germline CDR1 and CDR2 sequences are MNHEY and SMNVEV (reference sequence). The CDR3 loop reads CASSSGSPDTQYF. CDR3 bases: TGTGCCAGCAGCTCAGGGTCCCCAGATACGCAGTATTTT.

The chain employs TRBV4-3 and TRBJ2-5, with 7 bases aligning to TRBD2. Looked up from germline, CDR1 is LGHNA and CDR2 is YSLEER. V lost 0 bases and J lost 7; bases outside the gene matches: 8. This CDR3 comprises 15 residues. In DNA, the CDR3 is TGCGCCAGCAGCCAAGAGGTTGGCGGGGGAGGGACCCAGTACTTC. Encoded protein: CASSQEVGGGGTQYF.

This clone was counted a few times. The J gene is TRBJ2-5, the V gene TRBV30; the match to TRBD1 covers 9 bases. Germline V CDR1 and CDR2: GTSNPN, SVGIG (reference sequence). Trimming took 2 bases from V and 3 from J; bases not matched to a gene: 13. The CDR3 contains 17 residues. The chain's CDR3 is CAWSSPPLRTGEETQYF. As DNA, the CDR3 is TGTGCCTGGAGTTCCCCACCCCTACGGACAGGGGAAGAGACCCAGTACTTC.

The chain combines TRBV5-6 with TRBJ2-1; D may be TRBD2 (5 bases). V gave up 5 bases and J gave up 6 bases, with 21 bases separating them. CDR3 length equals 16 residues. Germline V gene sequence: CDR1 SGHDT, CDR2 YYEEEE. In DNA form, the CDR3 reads TGTGCCAGCAGACCCTCGGCCCCGGGGATCCCCAATGAGCAGTTCTTC. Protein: CASRPSAPGIPNEQFF.

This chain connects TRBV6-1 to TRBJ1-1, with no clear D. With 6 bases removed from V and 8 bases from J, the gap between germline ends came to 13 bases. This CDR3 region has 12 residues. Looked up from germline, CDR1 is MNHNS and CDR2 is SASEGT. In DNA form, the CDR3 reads TGTGCCAGCAGCGAGGGAGAACTGGAAGCTTTCTTT. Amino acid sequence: CASSEGELEAFF.

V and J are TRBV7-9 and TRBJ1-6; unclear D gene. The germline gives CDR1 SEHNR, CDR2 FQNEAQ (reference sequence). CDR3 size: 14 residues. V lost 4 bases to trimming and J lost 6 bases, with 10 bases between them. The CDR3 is CASSSQRTNSPLHF. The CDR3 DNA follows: TGTGCCAGCAGCTCACAGCGAACTAATTCACCCCTCCACTTT.

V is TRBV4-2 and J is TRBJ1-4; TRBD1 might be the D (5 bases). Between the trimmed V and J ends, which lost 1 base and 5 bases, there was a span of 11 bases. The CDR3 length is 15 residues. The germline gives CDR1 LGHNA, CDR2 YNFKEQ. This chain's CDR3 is CASSQVWGRNEKLFF. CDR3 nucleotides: TGTGCCAGCAGCCAAGTTTGGGGACGGAATGAAAAACTGTTTTTT.

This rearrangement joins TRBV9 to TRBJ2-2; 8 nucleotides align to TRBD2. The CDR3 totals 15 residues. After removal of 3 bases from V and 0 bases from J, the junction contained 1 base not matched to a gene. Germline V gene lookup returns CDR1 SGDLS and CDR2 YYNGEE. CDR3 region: CASSALAANTGELFF. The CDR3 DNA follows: TGTGCCAGCAGCGCACTAGCGGCGAACACCGGGGAGCTGTTTTTT.

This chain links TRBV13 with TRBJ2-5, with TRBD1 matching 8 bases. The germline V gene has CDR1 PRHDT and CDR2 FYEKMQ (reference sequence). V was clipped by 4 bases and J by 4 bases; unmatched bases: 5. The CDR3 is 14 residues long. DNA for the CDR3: TGTGCCAGCAGCTCGCAGGGGGCGGGAGAGACCCAGTACTTC. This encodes CASSSQGAGETQYF.

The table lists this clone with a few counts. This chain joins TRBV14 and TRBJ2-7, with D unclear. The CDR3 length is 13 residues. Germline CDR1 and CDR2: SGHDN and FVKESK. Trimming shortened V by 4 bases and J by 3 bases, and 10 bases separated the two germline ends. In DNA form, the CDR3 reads TGTGCCAGCAGCCTTCAGGTCGACTACGAGCAGTACTTC. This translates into CASSLQVDYEQYF.

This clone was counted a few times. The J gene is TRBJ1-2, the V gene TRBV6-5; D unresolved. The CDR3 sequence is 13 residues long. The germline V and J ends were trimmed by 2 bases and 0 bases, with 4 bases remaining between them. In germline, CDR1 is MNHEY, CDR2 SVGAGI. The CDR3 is CASSYTSNYGYTF. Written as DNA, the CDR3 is TGTGCCAGCAGTTACACCTCTAACTATGGCTACACCTTC.

CDR3: CASSLGASGGQETQYF. The CDR3 DNA is TGTGCCAGCAGCTTAGGGGCTAGCGGGGGGCAAGAGACCCAGTACTTC. The chain carries TRBV11-2 and TRBJ2-5; 11 bases are a match to TRBD2. V gave up 1 base and J gave up 2 bases; unmatched junction bases: 3. The length of the CDR3 is 16 residues. CDR1 SGHAT and CDR2 FQNNGV come from the germline V gene.

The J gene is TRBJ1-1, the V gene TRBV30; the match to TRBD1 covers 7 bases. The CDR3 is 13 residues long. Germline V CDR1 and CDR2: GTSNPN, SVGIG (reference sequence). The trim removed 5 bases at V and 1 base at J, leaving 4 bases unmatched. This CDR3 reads CAWDRQGNTEAFF. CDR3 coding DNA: TGTGCCTGGGACAGACAGGGGAACACTGAAGCTTTCTTT.

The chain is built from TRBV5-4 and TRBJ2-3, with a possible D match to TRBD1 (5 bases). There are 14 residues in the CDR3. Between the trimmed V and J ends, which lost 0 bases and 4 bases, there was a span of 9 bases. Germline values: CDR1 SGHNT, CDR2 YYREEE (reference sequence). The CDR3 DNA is TGTGCCAGCAGCTTGGGACAGTTAGCAGATACGCAGTATTTT. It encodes CASSLGQLADTQYF.

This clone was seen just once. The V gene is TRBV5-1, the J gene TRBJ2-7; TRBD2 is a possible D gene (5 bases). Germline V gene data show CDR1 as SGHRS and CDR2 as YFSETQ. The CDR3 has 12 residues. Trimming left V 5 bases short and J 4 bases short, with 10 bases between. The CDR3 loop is CASRDLRYEQYF. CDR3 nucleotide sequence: TGCGCCAGCAGGGACTTACGATACGAGCAGTACTTC.

The CDR3 region has the DNA TGTGCCACCAGCAGAGAAGGCTTTGGGGAGCTGTTTTTT. Residues: CATSREGFGELFF. The J gene is TRBJ2-2, the V gene TRBV15; unclear D gene. V was clipped by 0 bases and J by 8 bases, with 7 bases between them. Germline CDR1 reads LNHNV; CDR2 reads YYDKDF (reference sequence). The CDR3 loop spans 13 amino acids.